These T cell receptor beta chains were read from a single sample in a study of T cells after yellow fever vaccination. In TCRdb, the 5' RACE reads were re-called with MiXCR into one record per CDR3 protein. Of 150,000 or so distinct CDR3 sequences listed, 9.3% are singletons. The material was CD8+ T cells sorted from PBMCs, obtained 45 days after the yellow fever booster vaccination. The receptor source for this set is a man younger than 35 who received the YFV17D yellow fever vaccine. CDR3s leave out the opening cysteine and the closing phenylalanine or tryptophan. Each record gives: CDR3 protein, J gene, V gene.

ASTPSSGSTDTQY	TRBJ2-3	TRBV4-3
ASSLFSSGYNEQF	TRBJ2-1	TRBV27
ASSLPTEGNPYEQY	TRBJ2-7	TRBV4-1
ASSTPRDRGLAKNIQY	TRBJ2-4	TRBV6-2/TRBV6-3
ASTLRREWNTGELF	TRBJ2-2	TRBV6-2/TRBV6-3
ASSSGRTTTEAF	TRBJ1-1	TRBV7-9
ASRQGQGIDEQF	TRBJ2-1	TRBV12-3/TRBV12-4
ASSEWGGSSYEQY	TRBJ2-7	TRBV2
ASSKRATETQY	TRBJ2-5	TRBV6-5
ASSGRRPPDYGYT	TRBJ1-2	TRBV25-1
ASSDQGGTPLGSQY	TRBJ2-5	TRBV6-4
ASSYTTELDGNQPQH	TRBJ1-5	TRBV6-6
ATSRALGAQPQH	TRBJ1-5	TRBV15
ASSLKAPRVYPLQETQY	TRBJ2-5	TRBV7-2
ASSRRVSKEETQY	TRBJ2-5	TRBV7-8
ASSQDGLLAGEGDTQY	TRBJ2-3	TRBV4-1
ASSPIGSTNEKLF	TRBJ1-4	TRBV18
ASSQDLEYEQY	TRBJ2-7	TRBV3-1
ASSPVGEGNTDTQY	TRBJ2-3	TRBV7-6
ASTSSGYVSETQY	TRBJ2-5	TRBV9
ASRPGAYTDTQY	TRBJ2-3	TRBV5-6
SVVTDTQY	TRBJ2-3	TRBV20-1
ASRSPQTGWDTQY	TRBJ2-3	TRBV5-1
SARDLSSGVGDTQY	TRBJ2-3	TRBV20-1
ASSLEAAGSSYNEQF	TRBJ2-1	TRBV7-9
ASSLARKAGELF	TRBJ2-2	TRBV7-9
ASSFEGGETEAF	TRBJ1-1	TRBV12-3/TRBV12-4
ASSLSSGSSDTQY	TRBJ2-3	TRBV7-6
ASSLGASDRYEQY	TRBJ2-7	TRBV7-8
ASGDGDTEAF	TRBJ1-1	TRBV7-9
SVEVVGFETQY	TRBJ2-5	TRBV29-1
ASSDGEGTDTQY	TRBJ2-3	TRBV6-4
ASSHLTGTQETQY	TRBJ2-5	TRBV4-1
ASSFTRTTDTQY	TRBJ2-3	TRBV7-2
ASSQDPARVEETQY	TRBJ2-5	TRBV4-1
ASRDLDRVNYGYT	TRBJ1-2	TRBV7-9
ASTRREYTEAF	TRBJ1-1	TRBV6-2/TRBV6-3
ASSNPRRGVYYSDEQF	TRBJ2-1	TRBV7-2
ASSYNNMNTEAF	TRBJ1-1	TRBV6-5
ASSPTGHEQY	TRBJ2-7	TRBV12-3/TRBV12-4
ASRQTGTGGPNEQF	TRBJ2-1	TRBV5-1
ASTLVGEQF	TRBJ2-1	TRBV25-1
ASSPGQGDYGYT	TRBJ1-2	TRBV3-1
ASSPRGVTEAF	TRBJ1-1	TRBV4-1
AISGDLQETQY	TRBJ2-5	TRBV10-3
ASSPTGAQEFAENIQY	TRBJ2-4	TRBV12-3/TRBV12-4